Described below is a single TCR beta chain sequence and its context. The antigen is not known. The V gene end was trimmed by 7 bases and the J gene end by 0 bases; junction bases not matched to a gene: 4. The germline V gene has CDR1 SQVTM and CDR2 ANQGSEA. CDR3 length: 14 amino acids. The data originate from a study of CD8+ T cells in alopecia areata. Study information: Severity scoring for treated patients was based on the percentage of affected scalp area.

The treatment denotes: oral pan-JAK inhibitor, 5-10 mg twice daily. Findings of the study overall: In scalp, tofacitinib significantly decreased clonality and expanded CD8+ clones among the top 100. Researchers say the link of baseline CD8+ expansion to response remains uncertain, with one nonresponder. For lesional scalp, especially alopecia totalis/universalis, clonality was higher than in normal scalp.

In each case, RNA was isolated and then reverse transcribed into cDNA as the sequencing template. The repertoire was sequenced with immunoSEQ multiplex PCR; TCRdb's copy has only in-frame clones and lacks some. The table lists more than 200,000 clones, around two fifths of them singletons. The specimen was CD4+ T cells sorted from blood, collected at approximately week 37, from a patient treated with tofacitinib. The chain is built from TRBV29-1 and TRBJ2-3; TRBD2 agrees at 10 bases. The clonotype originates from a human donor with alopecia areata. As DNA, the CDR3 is TGCAGCGCCGGACTAGCGGCAAGCACAGATACGCAGTATTTT. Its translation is CSAGLAASTDTQYF.